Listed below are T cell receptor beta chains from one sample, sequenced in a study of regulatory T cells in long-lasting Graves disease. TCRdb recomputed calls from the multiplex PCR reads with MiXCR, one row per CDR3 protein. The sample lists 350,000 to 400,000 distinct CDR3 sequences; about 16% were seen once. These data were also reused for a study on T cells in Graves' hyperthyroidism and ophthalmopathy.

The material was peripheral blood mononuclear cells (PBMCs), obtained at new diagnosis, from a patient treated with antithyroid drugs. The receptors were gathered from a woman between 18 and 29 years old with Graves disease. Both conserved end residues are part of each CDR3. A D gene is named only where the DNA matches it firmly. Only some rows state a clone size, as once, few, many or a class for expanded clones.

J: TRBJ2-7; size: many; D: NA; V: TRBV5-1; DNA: TGCGCCAGCAGCCGTGAGGGCGCCTACGAGCAGTACTTC; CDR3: CASSREGAYEQYF
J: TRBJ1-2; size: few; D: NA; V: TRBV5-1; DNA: TGCGCCAGCAGCTTAATTACAGGGAAGAACTATGGCTACACCTTC; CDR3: CASSLITGKNYGYTF
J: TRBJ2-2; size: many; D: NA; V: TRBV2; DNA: TGTGCCAGCACCCCTGGGGACAACACCGGGGAGCTGTTTTTT; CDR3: CASTPGDNTGELFF
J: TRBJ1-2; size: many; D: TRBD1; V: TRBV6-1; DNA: TGTGCCAGCAAAGCCAGGGACAGCGAAAACTATGGCTACACCTTC; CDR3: CASKARDSENYGYTF
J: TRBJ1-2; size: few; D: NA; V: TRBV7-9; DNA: TGTGCCAGCAGCCCCGGCGGGGGAGGGAGATCCTATGGCTACACCTTC; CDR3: CASSPGGGGRSYGYTF
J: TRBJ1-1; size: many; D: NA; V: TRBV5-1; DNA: TGCGCCAGCAGCTTCCAGAGGGCGGAGGGGACTGAAGCTTTCTTT; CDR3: CASSFQRAEGTEAFF
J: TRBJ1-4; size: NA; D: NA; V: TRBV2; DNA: TGTGCCAGCAGCTCTGGATGGGGTAATGAAAAACTGTTTTTT; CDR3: CASSSGWGNEKLFF
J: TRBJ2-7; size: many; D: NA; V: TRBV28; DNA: TGTGCCAGCAGCCACCCGAGGAGGGGAGATTCTGAAAGCGAGCAGTACTTC; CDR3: CASSHPRRGDSESEQYF
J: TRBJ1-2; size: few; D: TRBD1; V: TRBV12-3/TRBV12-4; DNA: TGTGCCAGCAGTCCACCCTACGGGACAGGAGACTATGGCTACACCTTC; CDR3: CASSPPYGTGDYGYTF
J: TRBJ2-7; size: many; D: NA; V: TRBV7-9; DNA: TGTGCCAGCAGCTTAGGTAACGCCCAACACGAGCAGTACTTC; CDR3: CASSLGNAQHEQYF
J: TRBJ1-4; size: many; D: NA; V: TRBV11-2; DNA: TGTGCCAGCAGCCTGCACCGAAATGCTAATGAAAAACTGTTTTTT; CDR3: CASSLHRNANEKLFF
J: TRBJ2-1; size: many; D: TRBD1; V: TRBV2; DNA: TGTGCCAGCAGGAGGGACAGGGCCTACAATGAGCAGTTCTTC; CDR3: CASRRDRAYNEQFF
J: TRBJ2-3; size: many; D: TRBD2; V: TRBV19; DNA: TGTGCCACTATGGAGCGGGGGGGCCGAACAGATACGCAGTATTTT; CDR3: CATMERGGRTDTQYF
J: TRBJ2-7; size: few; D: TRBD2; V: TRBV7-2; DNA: TGTGCCAGCAGCTTAGAGTCTAGCGGGAGCACCTACGAGCAGTACTTC; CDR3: CASSLESSGSTYEQYF
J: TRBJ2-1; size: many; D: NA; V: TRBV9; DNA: TGTGCCAGCAGCGTACTCGCCCGAGGGCCGGGGTCCGATGAGCAGTTCTTC; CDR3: CASSVLARGPGSDEQFF
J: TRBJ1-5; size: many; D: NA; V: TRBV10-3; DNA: TGTGCCACCGCGGGAAACAGGGATCAGCCCCAGCATTTT; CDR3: CATAGNRDQPQHF
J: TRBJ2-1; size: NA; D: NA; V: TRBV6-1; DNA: TGTGCCAGCAGGAAAACAGGGAGCTCCTACAATGAGCAGTTCTTC; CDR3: CASRKTGSSYNEQFF
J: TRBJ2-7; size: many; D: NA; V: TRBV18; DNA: TGTGCCAGCTCACCAACTCCGACCTACGAGCAGTACTTC; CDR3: CASSPTPTYEQYF
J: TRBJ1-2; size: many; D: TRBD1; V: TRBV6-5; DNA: TGTGCCAGCAGTTACTCTGTTCAGGGGGCCGGGGGCTACACCTTC; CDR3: CASSYSVQGAGGYTF
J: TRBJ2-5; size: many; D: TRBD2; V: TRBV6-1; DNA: TGTGCCAGCAGGGCCGGACTAGCGGAAAAAGAGACCCAGTACTTC; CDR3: CASRAGLAEKETQYF
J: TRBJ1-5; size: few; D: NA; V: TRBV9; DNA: TGTGCCAGCAGCGTAGATGCAGGGCATCAGCCCCAGCATTTT; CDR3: CASSVDAGHQPQHF
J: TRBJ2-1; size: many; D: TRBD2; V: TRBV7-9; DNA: TGTGCCAGCAGCTTCAGAACGAGCGGGAGCTCCTACAATGAGCAGTTCTTC; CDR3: CASSFRTSGSSYNEQFF
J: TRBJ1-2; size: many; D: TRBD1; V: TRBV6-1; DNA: TGTGCCAGCAGTACGCGACAGGGACCTAACTATGGCTACACCTTC; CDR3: CASSTRQGPNYGYTF
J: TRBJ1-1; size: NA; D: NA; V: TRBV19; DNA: TGTGCCAGTAGTATCCTCCAGGGCCGCATGAACACTGAAGCTTTCTTT; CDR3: CASSILQGRMNTEAFF
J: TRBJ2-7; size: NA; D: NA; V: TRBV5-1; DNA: TGCGCCAGCAGCTTGACAGGCCGTGGCGGGTACGAGCAGTACTTC; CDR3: CASSLTGRGGYEQYF
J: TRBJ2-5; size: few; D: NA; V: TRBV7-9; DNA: TGTGCCAGCAGCTCGAGCAGTGGAAGTGCAGAGACCCAGTACTTC; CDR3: CASSSSSGSAETQYF